Listed here are 22 T cell receptor beta chains from one sample, sequenced in a study of shared clonotypes between healthy human individuals. Sequenced by immunoSEQ multiplex PCR; TCRdb stores in-frame clones only, minus some. In the table there are some 1,900,000 clones, less than 95% of which are singletons. Cells designated naive CD8 were CD45RO-negative and were positively selected for CCR7, with terminally differentiated effector memory CD45RA+ cells excluded. The sample consisted of naive CD8+ T cells sorted from blood. The receptors come from a man aged 18 to 29 in good health.

The J gene is TRBJ2-2, the V gene TRBV9, with D unresolved. Germline assignment: CDR1 SGDLS and CDR2 YYNGEE. Trimming took off 0 bases at V and 2 bases at J, with 11 bases between the two ends. This CDR3 region has 16 residues. The CDR3 bases are TGTGCCAGCAGCGTAGTTGGCGTAGTCAACACCGGGGAGCTGTTTTTT. Translated, it gives CASSVVGVVNTGELFF.

V usage is TRBV27 and J usage is TRBJ2-7; no clear D gene. Germline V gene data show CDR1 as MNHEY and CDR2 as SMNVEV (reference sequence). The CDR3 is 12 amino acids. Trimming removed 6 bases at V and 2 bases at J, with 8 bases between. In DNA form, the CDR3 reads TGTGCCAGCAGACAATCAGCCTACGAGCAGTACTTC. Its protein product is CASRQSAYEQYF.

This chain uses TRBV5-1 with TRBJ1-3; D is perhaps TRBD1 (5 bases). The CDR3 has 16 amino acids. Trimming took 4 bases from V and 0 from J, leaving 14 bases between them. Germline V gives CDR1 SGHRS, CDR2 YFSETQ. CDR3 protein: CASSQGTSSSGNTIYF. The CDR3 bases are TGCGCCAGCAGCCAAGGGACCTCGAGCTCTGGAAACACCATATATTTT.

The chain employs TRBV29-1 and TRBJ2-7, with 7 nucleotides matching TRBD2. This CDR3 is 13 amino acids long. The V segment lost 4 bases and the J segment 7 bases; nucleotides outside the gene matches: 10. Germline lookup yields CDR1 SQVTM and CDR2 ANQGSEA. The CDR3 sequence is CSVAGGTPSEQYF. Written as DNA, the CDR3 is TGCAGCGTTGCCGGGGGGACGCCCAGTGAGCAGTACTTC.

This clone has a handful of counts. This chain connects TRBV11-2 to TRBJ1-2, with D hard to call. Trimming cost V 1 base and J 8 bases, with 11 bases left between them. Germline V CDR1 and CDR2: SGHAT, FQNNGV. The CDR3 spans 13 residues. The CDR3 loop reads CASSLAGVDGYTF. The DNA of the CDR3 is TGTGCCAGCAGCTTAGCCGGGGTAGACGGCTACACCTTC.

The J gene is TRBJ1-5, the V gene TRBV9, with D possibly matching TRBD1 (6 bases). Germline V CDR1 and CDR2: SGDLS, YYNGEE. Trimming shortened V by 4 bases and J by 3 bases, and 14 bases separated the two germline ends. The CDR3 covers 15 residues. The chain's CDR3 is CASSPGGAFNQPQHF. For the CDR3, the DNA is TGTGCCAGCAGCCCTGGGGGGGCTTTCAATCAGCCCCAGCATTTT.

The chain joins TRBV11-2 to TRBJ2-5, with D possibly being TRBD1 (6 bases). Germline V gene sequence: CDR1 SGHAT, CDR2 FQNNGV. Trimming cost V 5 bases and J 5 bases, with 9 bases left between them. This CDR3 contains 12 residues. CDR3: CASSHQGETQYF. The CDR3 DNA reads TGTGCCAGCAGCCATCAGGGGGAGACCCAGTACTTC.

Concerning this clone: Different DNA sequences within this sample yield the same CDR3. The rearrangement uses TRBV6-5 and TRBJ1-2, with TRBD1 matching over 7 bases. Germline CDR1 and CDR2: MNHEY and SVGAGI. The CDR3 has 13 residues. With V trimmed by 5 bases and J by 3 bases, 3 bases remained unmatched. The CDR3 spells CASSPDRDYGYTF. The CDR3 nucleotides are TGTGCCAGCAGTCCCGACAGGGACTATGGCTACACCTTC.

This clone was observed once. CDR3 region: CASSLRLREGEQFF. DNA for the CDR3: TGTGCCAGCAGTCTCCGACTTCGGGAGGGGGAGCAGTTCTTC. The chain has TRBV28 and TRBJ2-1; TRBD2 matches 8 bases. Trimming at V came to 5 bases and at J to 10 bases, leaving 10 bases not matched to a gene. CDR3 length equals 14 residues. CDR1 is MDHEN and CDR2 is SYDVKM in the germline V gene.

This sequence joins TRBV10-3 and TRBJ2-5, with 7 nucleotides matching TRBD2. V lost 8 bases, J lost 0 bases, and 6 bases stayed unmatched. Germline-derived CDR1 and CDR2 are ENHRY and SYGVKD. CDR3 length: 14 amino acids. CDR3 protein: CAIGPGGYQETQYF. The CDR3 DNA is TGTGCCATCGGCCCGGGAGGTTACCAAGAGACCCAGTACTTC.

This clone has only one observation. The same CDR3 also results from other DNA sequences found in this sample. J is TRBJ2-7 and V is TRBV9; TRBD1 or TRBD2 may be the D gene (5 bases each). This CDR3 is 12 amino acids long. V was cut by 2 bases and J by 4 bases, with 7 bases left in between. Germline values: CDR1 SGDLS, CDR2 YYNGEE. The CDR3 coding sequence is TGTGCCAGCAGCGTTGAGGGGTACGAGCAGTACTTC. It encodes CASSVEGYEQYF.

The gene calls are TRBV19 and TRBJ2-1; D is ambiguous. V was cut by 5 bases and J by 7 bases, with 12 bases left in between. Germline V gene lookup returns CDR1 LNHDA and CDR2 SQIVND (reference sequence). The length of the CDR3 is 13 residues. The CDR3 protein is CASSPLHLNEQFF. The DNA for the CDR3 is TGTGCCAGTAGTCCCCTCCACCTGAATGAGCAGTTCTTC.

V and J are TRBV5-4 and TRBJ2-1; 11 bases match TRBD1. The germline CDR1 and CDR2 sequences are SGHNT and YYREEE (reference sequence). The CDR3 has 15 residues. Losses at the gene ends were 5 bases for V and 14 bases for J; bases not matched to a gene: 15. CDR3 region: CASSTIGTGGLSEFF. Written as DNA, the CDR3 is TGTGCCAGCAGTACCATCGGGACAGGGGGACTCAGTGAGTTCTTC.

The gene calls are TRBV5-5 and TRBJ2-6; no clear D. Germline CDR1 reads SGHKS; CDR2 reads YYEKEE (reference sequence). This CDR3 is built from 15 residues. With 0 bases removed from V and 0 bases from J, the gap between germline ends came to 4 bases. The CDR3 loop reads CASSLGSSGANVLTF. Written as DNA, the CDR3 is TGTGCCAGCAGCTTGGGCAGCTCTGGGGCCAACGTCCTGACTTTC. Supplemented by reference TRBV5-5 and TRBJ2-6, the full variable domain reads DAGVTQSPTHLIKTRGQQVTLRCSPISGHKSVSWYQQVLGQGPQFIFQYYEKEERGRGNFPDRFSARQFPNYSSELNVNALLLGDSALYLCASSLGSSGANVLTFGAGSRLTVL.

In regard to this clone: Other DNA sequences in this sample translate to the same CDR3. The V and J genes are TRBV27 and TRBJ2-7; perhaps TRBD1 as D (6 bases). The CDR3 has 13 amino acids. Germline loops: CDR1 MNHEY, CDR2 SMNVEV (reference sequence). V lost 6 bases to trimming and J lost 2 bases, with 11 bases between them. The CDR3 coding sequence is TGTGCCAGCAGCCCCGGACAGACCTACGAGCAGTACTTC. This encodes CASSPGQTYEQYF.

This chain joins TRBV7-6 and TRBJ2-7; D gene uncertain. This CDR3 comprises 13 residues. Germline loops: CDR1 SGHVS, CDR2 FNYEAQ. V was clipped by 1 base and J by 2 bases, with 6 bases between them. CDR3 sequence (DNA): TGTGCCAGCAGCTTAGGGCGGCCCTACGAGCAGTACTTC. Translated: CASSLGRPYEQYF.

The genes are TRBV19 and TRBJ2-7, with D possibly TRBD1 on 6 matching bases. The CDR3 has 16 amino acids. V dropped 3 bases and J dropped 0 bases, with 15 bases sitting between them. Germline values: CDR1 LNHDA, CDR2 SQIVND (reference sequence). The CDR3 nucleotides read TGTGCCAGTAGTATTGGGGGCGGTTGGAGCTCCTACGAGCAGTACTTC. It yields the protein CASSIGGGWSSYEQYF.

The chain joins TRBV6-1 to TRBJ2-7; 10 bases fit TRBD2. This CDR3 is built from 13 residues. Trimming cost V 10 bases and J 3 bases; bases outside gene matches: 6. CDR1 is MNHNS, CDR2 SASEGT, per germline. The CDR3, as DNA: TGTGCCACCAGGACTAGCGGTATCTACGAGCAGTACTTC. This gives the protein CATRTSGIYEQYF.

A remark on this clone: Other DNA sequences in this specimen translate into the identical CDR3. V gene TRBV7-9 combines with J gene TRBJ2-7; D is undetermined. The length of the CDR3 is 12 residues. V shed 4 bases and J shed 0 bases, with 4 bases lying between them. Germline CDR1 is SEHNR and CDR2 is FQNEAQ (reference sequence). This CDR3 is CASSSTSYEQYF. CDR3 DNA: TGTGCCAGCAGCTCCACCTCCTACGAGCAGTACTTC. Filled out from reference TRBV7-9 and TRBJ2-7, the complete variable domain reads DTGVSQNPRHKITKRGQNVTFRCDPISEHNRLYWYRQTLGQGPEFLTYFQNEAQLEKSRLLSDRFSAERPKGSFSTLEIQRTEQGDSAMYLCASSSTSYEQYFGPGTRLTVT.

This CDR3 reads CASSLGQGTPETQYF. The CDR3, as DNA: TGTGCCAGCAGCTTAGGCCAGGGGACCCCGGAGACCCAGTACTTC. The chain combines TRBV11-2 with TRBJ2-5; a weak D match, TRBD1 (6 bases). This CDR3 has 15 amino acids. Trimming shortened V by 1 base and J by 5 bases, and 14 bases separated the two germline ends. Germline assignment: CDR1 SGHAT and CDR2 FQNNGV.

As to this clone: At the DNA level, this CDR3 is encoded by other sequences in the same sample as well. The V call is TRBV7-9, the J call TRBJ1-2; weak D call: TRBD1 (5 bases). This CDR3 spans 13 amino acids. Germline assignment: CDR1 SEHNR and CDR2 FQNEAQ (reference sequence). V dropped 2 bases and J dropped 4 bases, with 8 bases sitting between them. The CDR3, as DNA: TGTGCCAGCAGCTTACAGGGCGCCTATGGCTACACCTTC. Amino acids: CASSLQGAYGYTF.

The chain is built from TRBV6-5 and TRBJ2-5; D call uncertain. The J call is uncertain, as TRBJ2-7 better fits the DNA end. The CDR3 has 14 amino acids. The germline gives CDR1 MNHEY, CDR2 SVGAGI. This CDR3 reads CASSYRSAAYEQYF. DNA for the CDR3: TGTGCCAGCAGTTACCGTTCTGCCGCCTACGAGCAGTACTTC.